The rows below give T cell receptor beta chains drawn from one sample of a study of T cell repertoires in ileal Crohn's disease. TCRdb's copy holds only in-frame clones and misses some; the assay was immunoSEQ multiplex PCR. This repertoire shows about 14,000 clones, 70% to 90% found once; its top ten account for about 4%. Input material: ileal tissue. The receptors were gathered from an adult with Crohn's disease. Both conserved end residues are part of each CDR3. D genes are given only for firm matches. Size tells how often a clone was seen (once, few, many) or the class of an expanded clone, and some rows leave it out.

J | D | V | size | DNA | CDR3
TRBJ1-4 | NA | TRBV19 | NA | TGTGCCAGTAGTATAGATGGAGCGGGTATGGGGGAAAAACTGTTTTTT | CASSIDGAGMGEKLFF
TRBJ1-1 | NA | TRBV7-2 | NA | TGTGCCAGCAGCCCTAACAGGGAAAGTAGTGCTTTCTTT | CASSPNRESSAFF
TRBJ2-3 | NA | TRBV7-3 | NA | TGTGCCAGCAGCTTAGTGATAACAGGGACATCAGATACGCAGTATTTT | CASSLVITGTSDTQYF
TRBJ2-7 | TRBD1 | TRBV2 | NA | TGTGCCAGCGGAAGCAGGGGGCTTGGCTACGAGCAGTACTTC | CASGSRGLGYEQYF
TRBJ1-1 | TRBD1 | TRBV11-3 | NA | TGTGCCAGCAGCTTAGCTGGGCAGGGGGCTGCTTTCTTT | CASSLAGQGAAFF
TRBJ2-7 | TRBD1 | TRBV6-5 | NA | TGTGCCAGCAGCCGAGGACAGGACCTTCCCTACGAGCAGTACTTC | CASSRGQDLPYEQYF
TRBJ1-3 | NA | TRBV19 | NA | TGTGCCACCGGAGGTCAGGGGACCTCCGGAAACACCATATATTTT | CATGGQGTSGNTIYF
TRBJ2-7 | TRBD2 | TRBV6-5 | NA | TGTGCCAGCAGTTACACGACGGGGGGGACCGAGCAGTACTTC | CASSYTTGGTEQYF
TRBJ1-3 | NA | TRBV7-6 | NA | TGTGCCAGCAGCTTAGTTGGTAGGAGCTCTGGAAACACCATATATTTT | CASSLVGRSSGNTIYF
TRBJ1-1 | TRBD1 | TRBV6-6 | NA | TGTGCCAGCAGTTACTCCGCAGGGGGCCGGACTGAAGCTTTCTTT | CASSYSAGGRTEAFF
TRBJ2-7 | TRBD2 | TRBV4-1 | few | TGCGCCAGCAGCCCACTAGCGGGGGGAGCCTACGAGCAGTACTTC | CASSPLAGGAYEQYF
TRBJ1-2 | NA | TRBV29-1 | NA | TGCAGCGTTGAAGATCCAAAATGGGAGAATGGCTACACCTTC | CSVEDPKWENGYTF
TRBJ2-7 | TRBD1 | TRBV18 | once | TGCGCCAGCTCACGGGACAGGGGGCTTACCTACGAGCAGTACTTC | CASSRDRGLTYEQYF
TRBJ1-1 | TRBD1 | TRBV2 | NA | TGTGCCAGCAGCCTCGGACAGGGTGTGGGCACTGAAGCTTTCTTT | CASSLGQGVGTEAFF
TRBJ2-2 | NA | TRBV5-6 | NA | TGTGCCAGCAGCTTGGGTAGGGGCGGGGAGCTGTTTTTT | CASSLGRGGELFF
TRBJ1-5 | NA | TRBV30 | NA | TGTGCCTGGAGTGTGGACATCTCTCAGCCCCAGCATTTT | CAWSVDISQPQHF
TRBJ1-1 | TRBD1 | TRBV16 | NA | TGTGCCAGCAGCCAATCAGGACAGGGTGAAGCTTTCTTT | CASSQSGQGEAFF